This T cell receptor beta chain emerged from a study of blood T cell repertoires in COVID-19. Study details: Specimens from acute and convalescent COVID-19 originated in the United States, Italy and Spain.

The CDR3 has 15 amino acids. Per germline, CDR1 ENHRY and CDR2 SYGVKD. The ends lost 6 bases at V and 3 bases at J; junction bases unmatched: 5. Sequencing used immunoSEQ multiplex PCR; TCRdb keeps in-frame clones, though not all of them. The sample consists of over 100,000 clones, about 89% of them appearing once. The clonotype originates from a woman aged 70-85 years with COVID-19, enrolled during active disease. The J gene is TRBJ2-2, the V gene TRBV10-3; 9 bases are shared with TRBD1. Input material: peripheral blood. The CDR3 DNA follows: TGTGCCATCAGGGACAGGGGTTCCGACACCGGGGAGCTGTTTTTT. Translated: CAIRDRGSDTGELFF.